Each of the 21 T cell receptor beta chains below was sequenced from the same sample in a study of T cells in narcolepsy. TCRdb's table, derived via immunoSEQ multiplex PCR, lists solely in-frame clones and lacks some. Here the sample spans approximately 25,000 clones, more than 75% being singletons. Sequenced material: CD45RA- memory CD4+ T cells from PBMCs. Receptors originate from a human donor with narcolepsy.

The CDR3 DNA reads TGTGCCAGCAGCTTCCAGGGGAGCTCTGGAAACACCATATATTTT. Amino acid sequence: CASSFQGSSGNTIYF. The chain is built from TRBV11-2 and TRBJ1-3; D might be TRBD1 (6 bases). Germline assignment: CDR1 SGHAT and CDR2 FQNNGV. V was clipped by 3 bases and J by 0 bases, with 9 bases between them. The CDR3 runs to 15 residues.

This clone was counted between two and nine times. This sequence joins TRBV23-1 and TRBJ2-1; TRBD2 matches at 9 bases. TRBV23-1 is an ORF; its function is uncertain. The length of the CDR3 is 17 residues. Losses at the gene ends were 9 bases for V and 0 bases for J; bases not matched to a gene: 12. The CDR3 DNA reads as TGCGCCAGTTTAGCGGGGGCTACTACAACCTCCTACAATGAGCAGTTCTTC. This translates into CASLAGATTTSYNEQFF.

In this sample, this clone turned up a few times. The chain recombines TRBV2 with TRBJ2-2; D is unresolved. The ends were cut back, 4 bases at V and 6 bases at J, with 12 bases in the middle. There are 14 residues in the CDR3. The V gene's germline CDR1 is SNHLY and CDR2 FYNNEI. CDR3 region: CASSVIVTAGELFF. In DNA, the CDR3 is TGTGCCAGCAGTGTAATCGTTACGGCCGGGGAGCTGTTTTTT.

To note about this clone: A read error may account for a junction end that differs from germline. Within the sample, other DNA sequences also encode this same CDR3. The chain joins TRBV12-5 to TRBJ2-5, with 9 bases that match TRBD1. This CDR3 has 19 residues. Germline V CDR1 and CDR2: LGHNT, FRNRAP. CDR3 bases: TGTGCTAGTGGTTTGCAACGGGACAGGGTAATCAGGCACCAAGAGACTCAGTACTTC. It encodes CASGLQRDRVIRHQETQYF.

This clone was counted only a few times. The rearrangement joins TRBV11-2 to TRBJ1-4, with D unresolved. V was cut by 3 bases and J by 1 base, with 3 bases left in between. This CDR3 is built from 13 residues. CDR1 is SGHAT and CDR2 is FQNNGV in the germline V gene. The DNA of the CDR3 is TGTGCCAGCAGCTTTCTAACTAATGAAAAACTGTTTTTT. It specifies CASSFLTNEKLFF.

The CDR3 region has the DNA TGTGCCAGCAGCGCCGGGACCCTGAATAGGCAGTATTTT. Its protein is CASSAGTLNRQYF. The chain employs TRBV7-6 and TRBJ2-3; possibly TRBD1 or TRBD2 for D (5 bases each). Trimming shortened V by 5 bases and J by 11 bases, and 17 bases separated the two germline ends. Germline V gene lookup returns CDR1 SGHVS and CDR2 FNYEAQ. This CDR3 has 13 residues. Looking up the rest from reference TRBV7-6 and TRBJ2-3 gives the full variable domain: GAGVSQSPRYKVTKRGQDVALRCDPISGHVSLYWYRQALGQGPEFLTYFNYEAQQDKSGLPNDRFSAERPEGSISTLTIQRTEQRDSAMYRCASSAGTLNRQYFGPGTRLTVL.

This clone has only a few counts. The V and J genes are TRBV5-6 and TRBJ2-2; no clear D. CDR1 SGHDT and CDR2 YYEEEE come from the germline V gene. V shed 0 bases and J shed 0 bases, with 3 bases lying between them. This CDR3 is 14 amino acids long. The CDR3 loop is CASSLEPNTGELFF. The CDR3, as DNA: TGTGCCAGCAGCTTGGAGCCGAACACCGGGGAGCTGTTTTTT.

The chain employs TRBV5-1 and TRBJ1-1, with unresolved D. Germline V CDR1 and CDR2: SGHRS, YFSETQ. The V gene lost 4 bases and the J gene lost 1 base, with 8 bases spanning the gap. CDR3 size: 13 residues. The CDR3 coding sequence is TGCGCCAGCAGCCTAAACAGGAACACTGAAGCTTTCTTT. Its translation is CASSLNRNTEAFF.

This chain links TRBV6-6 with TRBJ1-5; no firm D call. The CDR3 runs 15 residues. Germline CDR1 and CDR2: MNHNY and SVGAGI (reference sequence). Trimming took 5 bases from V and 0 from J, leaving 11 bases between them. CDR3 nucleotides: TGTGCCAGCAGTAGATTCGGTAGTAGCAATCAGCCCCAGCATTTT. Its protein product is CASSRFGSSNQPQHF.

J is TRBJ2-3 and V is TRBV19, with TRBD2 matching 11 bases. This CDR3 region has 16 residues. Germline assignment: CDR1 LNHDA and CDR2 SQIVND (reference sequence). V shed 4 bases and J 5 bases; nucleotides not matched to a gene: 8. CDR3 coding DNA: TGTGCCAGTAGTACGAGACTAGCGGGGAGGGGAGATACGCAGTATTTT. This sequence encodes CASSTRLAGRGDTQYF.

The V and J genes are TRBV2 and TRBJ1-1; D not resolved. The CDR3 runs 13 residues. Germline V gene data show CDR1 as SNHLY and CDR2 as FYNNEI. V lost 6 bases and J lost 1, with 9 bases in between. This CDR3 reads CASRAQPNTEAFF. The CDR3 DNA reads as TGTGCCAGCAGGGCACAACCGAACACTGAAGCTTTCTTT.

This clone appeared a few times. The chain is built from TRBV19 and TRBJ1-5; D unclear. The CDR3 loop spans 14 amino acids. From germline, CDR1 is LNHDA and CDR2 SQIVND (reference sequence). V was clipped by 2 bases and J by 5 bases, with 10 bases between them. The CDR3 nucleotides are TGTGCCAGTAGTATATCAGCTAAAGATCAGCCCCAGCATTTT. This encodes CASSISAKDQPQHF.

This chain links TRBV7-8 with TRBJ1-5; D gene uncertain. Trimming took 2 bases from V and 1 from J, leaving 6 bases between them. Germline CDR1 and CDR2: SGHVS and FQNEAQ. This CDR3 spans 14 amino acids. CDR3 nucleotide sequence: TGTGCCAGCAGCTTACAACACAGCAATCAGCCCCAGCATTTT. This translates into CASSLQHSNQPQHF.

The rearrangement links TRBV30 to TRBJ1-4; 8 bases fit TRBD1. Germline V gene sequence: CDR1 GTSNPN, CDR2 SVGIG (reference sequence). This CDR3 has 15 amino acids. V lost 3 bases, J lost 2 bases, and 5 bases stayed unmatched. The CDR3, as DNA: TGTGCCTGGAGGGGTCAGGGGGCGACTAATGAAAAACTGTTTTTT. Encoded protein: CAWRGQGATNEKLFF.

The chain carries TRBV29-1 and TRBJ2-7; the match to TRBD1 covers 11 bases. There are 12 residues in the CDR3. The J segment lost 6 bases and the V segment lost 3 bases, leaving 1 base of the junction unmatched. Germline CDR1 and CDR2: SQVTM and ANQGSEA. The CDR3 sequence: CSVEDRGREQYF. CDR3 DNA sequence: TGCAGCGTTGAGGACAGGGGGCGCGAGCAGTACTTC.

For the CDR3, the DNA is TGTGCCAGCAGCTTAGCGACCCTCACAGATACGCAGTATTTT. It specifies CASSLATLTDTQYF. The chain has TRBV11-1 and TRBJ2-3; unclear D gene. With 0 bases removed from V and 2 bases from J, the gap between germline ends came to 6 bases. The germline V gene has CDR1 SGHAT and CDR2 FQDESV (reference sequence). This CDR3 spans 14 amino acids.

This clone was seen only a few times. The V and J genes are TRBV10-3 and TRBJ1-4; 9 nucleotides agree with TRBD1. The length of the CDR3 is 14 residues. The V segment lost 6 bases and the J segment 6 bases; nucleotides outside the gene matches: 5. Germline V gene data show CDR1 as ENHRY and CDR2 as SYGVKD. Here the CDR3 DNA reads TGTGCCATCAGGCAAGACAGGGGGGATGAAAAACTGTTTTTT. Its translation: CAIRQDRGDEKLFF.

The chain recombines TRBV7-2 with TRBJ2-5; D perhaps matches TRBD2 (5 bases). V gave up 2 bases and J gave up 4 bases, with 14 bases separating them. CDR1 is SGHTA, CDR2 FQGNSA, per germline. The CDR3 is 15 amino acids. CDR3 loop: CASSLSPRGRETQYF. In DNA form, the CDR3 reads TGTGCCAGCAGCTTATCACCCCGGGGAAGAGAGACCCAGTACTTC. Looking up the rest from reference TRBV7-2 and TRBJ2-5 gives the full variable domain: GAGVSQSPSNKVTEKGKDVELRCDPISGHTALYWYRQSLGQGLEFLIYFQGNSAPDKSGLPSDRFSAERTGGSVSTLTIQRTQQEDSAVYLCASSLSPRGRETQYFGPGTRLLVL.

In this sample, this clone turned up once. The chain joins TRBV4-1 to TRBJ2-1, with 13 nucleotides matching TRBD2. The CDR3 runs 17 residues. Per germline, CDR1 MGHRA and CDR2 YSYEKL. Trimming cost V 5 bases and J 6 bases; bases outside gene matches: 10. Here the CDR3 DNA reads TGCGCCAGCAGCAACAGAAGACTAGCGGGGGGTCCCAATGAGCAGTTCTTC. Protein sequence: CASSNRRLAGGPNEQFF.

This clone was recorded a few times. CDR3 in DNA: TGTGCCAGCAAAACCGGGACTGGGGATTACAATGAGCAGTTCTTC. The encoded protein is CASKTGTGDYNEQFF. The V call is TRBV2, the J call TRBJ2-1; D perhaps matches TRBD2 (6 bases). Germline V lookup: CDR1 SNHLY, CDR2 FYNNEI. Trimming took off 7 bases at V and 4 bases at J, with 17 bases between the two ends. The CDR3 totals 15 residues.

The V and J genes are TRBV7-3 and TRBJ2-3, with TRBD1 identical over 10 bases. Per the germline V gene, CDR1 is SGHTA and CDR2 is FQGTGA. With 5 bases clipped from V and 4 bases from J, the junction kept 9 bases outside the gene matches. CDR3 length: 16 amino acids. In DNA, the CDR3 is TGTGCCAGCAGCAGAGCCGGGACAGGGGAGGCAGATACGCAGTATTTT. The encoded protein is CASSRAGTGEADTQYF. Looking up the rest from reference TRBV7-3 and TRBJ2-3 gives the full variable domain: GAGVSQTPSNKVTEKGKYVELRCDPISGHTALYWYRQSLGQGPEFLIYFQGTGAADDSGLPNDRFFAVRPEGSVSTLKIQRTERGDSAVYLCASSRAGTGEADTQYFGPGTRLTVL.